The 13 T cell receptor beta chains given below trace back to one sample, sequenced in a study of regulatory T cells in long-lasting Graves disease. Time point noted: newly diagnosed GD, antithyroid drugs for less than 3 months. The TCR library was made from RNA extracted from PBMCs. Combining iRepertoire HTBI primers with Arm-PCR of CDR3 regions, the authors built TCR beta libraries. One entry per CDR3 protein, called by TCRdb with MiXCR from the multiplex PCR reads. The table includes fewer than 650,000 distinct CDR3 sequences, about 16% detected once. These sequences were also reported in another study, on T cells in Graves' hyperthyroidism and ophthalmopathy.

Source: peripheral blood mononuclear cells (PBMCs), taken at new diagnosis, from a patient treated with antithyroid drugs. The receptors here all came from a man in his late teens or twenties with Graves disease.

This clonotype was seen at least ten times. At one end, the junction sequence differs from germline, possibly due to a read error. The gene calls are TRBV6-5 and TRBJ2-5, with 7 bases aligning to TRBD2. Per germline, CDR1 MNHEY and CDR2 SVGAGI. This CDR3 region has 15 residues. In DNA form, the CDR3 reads TGTGCCAGCAGTTACTCGAGCGGGACGGCCGGGGCCCAGTACTTT. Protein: CASSYSSGTAGAQYF.

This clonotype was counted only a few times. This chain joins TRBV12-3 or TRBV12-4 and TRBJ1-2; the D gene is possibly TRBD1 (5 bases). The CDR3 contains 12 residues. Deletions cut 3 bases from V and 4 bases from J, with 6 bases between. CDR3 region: CASSLDIYGYTF. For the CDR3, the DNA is TGTGCCAGCAGTTTGGACATCTATGGCTACACCTTC.

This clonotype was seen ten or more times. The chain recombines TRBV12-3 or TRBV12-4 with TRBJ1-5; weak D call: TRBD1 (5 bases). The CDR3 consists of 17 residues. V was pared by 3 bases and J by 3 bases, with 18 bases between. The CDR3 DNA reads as TGTGCCAGCAGTTTCGTCCCGGGGGTTCTTTCCAATCAGCCCCAGCATTTT. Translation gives CASSFVPGVLSNQPQHF.

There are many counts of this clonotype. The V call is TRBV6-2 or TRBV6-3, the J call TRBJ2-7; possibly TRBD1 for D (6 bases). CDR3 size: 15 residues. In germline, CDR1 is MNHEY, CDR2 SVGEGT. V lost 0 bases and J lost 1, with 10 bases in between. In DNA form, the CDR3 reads TGTGCCAGCAGTTACTCCCGGACAGATTCCTACGAGCAGTACTTC. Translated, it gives CASSYSRTDSYEQYF.

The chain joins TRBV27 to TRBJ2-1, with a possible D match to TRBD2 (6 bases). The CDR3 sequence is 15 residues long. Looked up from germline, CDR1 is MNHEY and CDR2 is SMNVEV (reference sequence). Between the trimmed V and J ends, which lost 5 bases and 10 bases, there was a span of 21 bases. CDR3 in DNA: TGTGCCAGCAGTAGACTAGAGGGAGATTCTAAAGAGCAGTTCTTC. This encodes CASSRLEGDSKEQFF.

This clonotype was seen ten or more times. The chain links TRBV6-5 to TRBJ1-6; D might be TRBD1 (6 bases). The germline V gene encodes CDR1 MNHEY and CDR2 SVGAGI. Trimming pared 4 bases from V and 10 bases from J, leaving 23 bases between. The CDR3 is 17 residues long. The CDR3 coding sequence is TGTGCCAGCAGTTTCTTTGGCCAGGGGTGGTTTTGGTCACCCCTCCACTTT. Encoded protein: CASSFFGQGWFWSPLHF.

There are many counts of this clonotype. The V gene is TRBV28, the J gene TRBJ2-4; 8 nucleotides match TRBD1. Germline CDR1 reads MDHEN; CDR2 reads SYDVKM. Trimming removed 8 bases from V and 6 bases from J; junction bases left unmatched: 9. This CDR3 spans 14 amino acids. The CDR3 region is CASRRTGGPNIQYF. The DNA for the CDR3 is TGTGCCAGCCGGAGAACAGGGGGGCCAAACATTCAGTACTTC.

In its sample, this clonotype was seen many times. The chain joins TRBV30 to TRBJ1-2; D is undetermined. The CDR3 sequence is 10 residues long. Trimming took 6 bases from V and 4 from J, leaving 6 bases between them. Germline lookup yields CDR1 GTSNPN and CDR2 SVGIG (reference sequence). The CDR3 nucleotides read TGTGCCTGTGTACTCTATGGCTACACCTTC. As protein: CACVLYGYTF.

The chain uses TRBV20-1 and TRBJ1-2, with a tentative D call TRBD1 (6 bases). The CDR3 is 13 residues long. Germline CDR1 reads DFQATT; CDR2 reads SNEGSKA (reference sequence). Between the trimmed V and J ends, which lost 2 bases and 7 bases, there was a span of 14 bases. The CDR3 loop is CSARTRGLAGYTF. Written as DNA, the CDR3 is TGCAGTGCTAGAACTCGGGGGCTGGCTGGCTACACCTTC.

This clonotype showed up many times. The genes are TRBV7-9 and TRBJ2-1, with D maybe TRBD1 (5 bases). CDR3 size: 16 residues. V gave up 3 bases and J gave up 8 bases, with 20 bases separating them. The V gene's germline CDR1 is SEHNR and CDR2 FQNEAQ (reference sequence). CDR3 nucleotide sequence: TGTGCCAGCAGCTTTGTCCAGGGTCTGAATTACGATGAGCAGTTCTTC. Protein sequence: CASSFVQGLNYDEQFF.

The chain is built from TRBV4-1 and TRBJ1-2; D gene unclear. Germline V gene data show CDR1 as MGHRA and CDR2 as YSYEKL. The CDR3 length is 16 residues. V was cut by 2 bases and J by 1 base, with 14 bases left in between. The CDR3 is CASSQRQDRLNYGYTF. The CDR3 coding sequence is TGCGCCAGCAGCCAACGCCAGGACCGGCTTAACTATGGCTACACCTTC.

Here the CDR3 reads CASSLPGQGEQYF. Here the CDR3 DNA reads TGTGCCAGCAGCTTACCGGGACAGGGCGAGCAGTACTTC. The rearrangement uses TRBV7-9 and TRBJ2-7, with 9 positions matching TRBD1. The J segment lost 6 bases and the V segment lost 2 bases, leaving 2 bases of the junction unmatched. The CDR3 consists of 13 residues. Germline-derived CDR1 and CDR2 are SEHNR and FQNEAQ (reference sequence).

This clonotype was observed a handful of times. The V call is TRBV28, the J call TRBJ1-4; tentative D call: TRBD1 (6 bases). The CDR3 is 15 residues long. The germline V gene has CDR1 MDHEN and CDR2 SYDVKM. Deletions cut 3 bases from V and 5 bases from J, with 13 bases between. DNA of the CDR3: TGTGCCAGCAGTTTCTCGGGGGCCCCCAATGAAAAACTGTTTTTT. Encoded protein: CASSFSGAPNEKLFF.